The rows below give T cell receptor beta chains drawn from one sample of a study of OX40 agonist ivuxolimab in advanced cancers. Produced via immunoSEQ multiplex PCR; TCRdb's table is partial and in-frame only. Found here are tens of thousands of clones, about nine tenths of them singletons; the top ten hold approximately 0.4%. This specimen was CD4+ or CD8+ T cells sorted from blood, taken in a trial of the OX40 agonist ivuxolimab. The receptors here all came from an adult with an advanced solid tumor such as melanoma, head and neck, liver or kidney cancer. Each CDR3 is given with its conserved first and last residue. The order of the fields is D gene, V gene, clone size, J gene, CDR3 protein, CDR3 DNA. D genes are given only for firm matches. Clone size, where shown, is once, few, many, or a class for clones that have expanded.

>.|TRBV7-2|.|TRBJ1-2
CASSQGAGGYTF
TGTGCCAGCAGCCAAGGGGCGGGGGGCTACACCTTC
>TRBD1|TRBV27|once|TRBJ1-6
CASSPSGGGYSPLHF
TGTGCCAGCAGCCCCTCAGGGGGTGGGTATTCACCCCTCCACTTT
>.|TRBV2|few|TRBJ2-7
CASTPGPVYEQYF
TGTGCCAGCACCCCCGGGCCAGTCTACGAGCAGTACTTC
>.|TRBV21-1|once|TRBJ2-7
CASSETDLTGGCTYEQYF
TGTGCCAGCAGCGAAACCGACTTGACAGGGGGTTGTACCTACGAGCAGTACTTC
>.|TRBV27|.|TRBJ1-2
CASKTPPGSGFGYGYTF
TGTGCCAGCAAAACTCCTCCAGGGTCCGGGTTCGGGTATGGCTACACCTTC
>.|TRBV5-6|once|TRBJ2-7
CASSLQGFRRSDEQYF
TGTGCCAGCAGCTTGCAAGGGTTTCGCCGATCAGACGAGCAGTACTTC
>TRBD1|TRBV6-1|.|TRBJ2-7
CASTFDRAAYEQYF
TGTGCCAGCACCTTTGACAGGGCAGCCTACGAGCAGTACTTC
>.|TRBV7-2|.|TRBJ2-3
CASSSLAATHTDTQYF
TGTGCCAGCAGCTCCTTAGCGGCAACCCACACAGATACGCAGTATTTT
>TRBD1|TRBV10-2|.|TRBJ1-5
CASRGDRGWEPQHF
TGCGCCAGCAGGGGGGACAGGGGGTGGGAGCCCCAGCATTTT
>TRBD1|TRBV10-1|.|TRBJ2-1
CASSHRGLSYNEQFF
TGCGCCAGCAGCCACAGGGGGCTCTCCTACAATGAGCAGTTCTTC
>TRBD2|TRBV27|.|TRBJ2-7
CASSSDPGLGPLGYF
TGTGCCAGCAGTTCAGATCCGGGACTAGGGCCGCTCGGGTACTTC
>.|TRBV6-5|.|TRBJ2-3
CASSLGAGSTDTQYF
TGTGCCAGCAGCTTAGGCGCAGGCAGCACAGATACGCAGTATTTT